This is a list of T cell receptor beta chains from one sample in a study of blood T cells in healthy people across ages. TCRdb ran MiXCR on the 5' RACE reads and lists one entry per CDR3 protein. In the table there are 1.5 million or so distinct CDR3 sequences, roughly 40% of which are singletons. The sequencing sample was made of blood. Receptors were obtained from a woman between 18 and 30 years old in good health. Both conserved end residues are part of each CDR3. The D gene is left open where the match is weak. Only some rows state a clone size, as once, few, many or a class for expanded clones.

CASSYSGILQYRDRNEQYF,TGTGCCAGCAGTTACTCGGGGATCCTGCAATATAGGGATAGGAATGAGCAGTACTTC,NA,TRBJ2-7,NA,TRBV6-5
CASTRPPYTDTQYF,TGTGCCAGCACCAGGCCCCCTTACACAGATACGCAGTATTTT,NA,TRBJ2-3,few,TRBV2
CASSYRDRATEAFF,TGTGCCAGCAGTTACAGGGACAGGGCCACTGAAGCTTTCTTT,TRBD1,TRBJ1-1,NA,TRBV6-5
CASSPGQYYGYTF,TGTGCCAGCAGCCCAGGACAGTACTATGGCTACACCTTC,NA,TRBJ1-2,many,TRBV11-2
CSVEKGTGPGEQYF,TGCAGCGTTGAGAAAGGGACAGGTCCTGGCGAGCAGTACTTC,TRBD1,TRBJ2-7,few,TRBV29-1
CASSFLIARRGGYGYTF,TGTGCCAGCAGCTTCCTCATCGCCCGCAGGGGTGGGTATGGCTACACCTTC,NA,TRBJ1-2,NA,TRBV7-9
CASSPGVTGSENTEAFF,TGTGCCAGCAGCCCCGGGGTTACAGGGTCGGAGAACACTGAAGCTTTCTTT,NA,TRBJ1-1,NA,TRBV28
CASSRRRRSEWSEQYF,TGTGCCAGCAGCCGACGAAGACGGAGCGAATGGTCCGAGCAGTACTTC,NA,TRBJ2-7,NA,TRBV11-2
CASSHLGLNTGELFF,TGTGCCAGCAGCCACTTGGGACTCAACACCGGGGAGCTGTTTTTT,NA,TRBJ2-2,NA,TRBV4-2
CASSQYSRSSTDTQYF,TGCGCCAGCAGCCAGTATAGCAGGTCTAGCACAGATACGCAGTATTTT,NA,TRBJ2-3,few,TRBV4-1
CATSLWDRGPPNEQYF,TGTGCCACCAGTCTCTGGGACAGGGGGCCGCCCAATGAGCAGTACTTC,TRBD1,TRBJ2-7,NA,TRBV24-1
CSARGTSSIYEQYF,TGCAGTGCTAGGGGCACTAGCAGTATATACGAGCAGTACTTC,NA,TRBJ2-7,NA,TRBV20-1
CASSRSGGAFNEQFF,TGTGCCAGCAGCCGTAGCGGGGGGGCTTTCAATGAGCAGTTCTTC,TRBD2,TRBJ2-1,NA,TRBV6-6
CASSYRRGTGQETQYF,TGTGCCAGCAGTTACCGCCGGGGGACAGGCCAAGAGACCCAGTACTTC,TRBD1,TRBJ2-5,NA,TRBV6-2/TRBV6-3
CASSLEGDISYNEQFF,TGCGCCAGCAGCTTGGAGGGGGATATCTCCTACAATGAGCAGTTCTTC,NA,TRBJ2-1,few,TRBV5-1
CASSQFNYGYTF,TGCGCCAGCAGCCAATTTAACTATGGCTACACCTTC,NA,TRBJ1-2,NA,TRBV4-1
CSVDGPIAYNEQYF,TGCAGCGTTGACGGACCGATCGCTTACAATGAGCAGTACTTC,NA,TRBJ2-7,NA,TRBV29-1
CASSWDRPGTEAFF,TGTGCCAGCAGCTGGGACCGCCCGGGGACTGAAGCTTTCTTT,NA,TRBJ1-1,once,TRBV7-9
CASSLDLGVAKNIQYF,TGTGCCAGCAGCTTAGATTTAGGGGTTGCCAAAAACATTCAGTACTTC,NA,TRBJ2-4,few,TRBV11-2
CASSMVGEGSNQPQHF,TGTGCCAGTAGTATGGTCGGGGAAGGAAGCAATCAGCCCCAGCATTTT,NA,TRBJ1-5,NA,TRBV19
CASSSTGTGELFF,TGTGCCAGCAGTTCTACCGGTACCGGGGAGCTGTTTTTT,NA,TRBJ2-2,few,TRBV27
CASREDGIGVSSGYTF,TGTGCCAGTCGTGAGGACGGGATAGGGGTTTCGAGTGGCTACACCTTC,NA,TRBJ1-2,NA,TRBV27
CAWSVLGRGLHEQYF,TGTGCCTGGAGTGTACTGGGCAGGGGGCTCCACGAGCAGTACTTC,TRBD1,TRBJ2-7,NA,TRBV30
CASSQASGTKDTQYF,TGCGCCAGCAGCCAAGCCTCCGGGACGAAAGATACGCAGTATTTT,NA,TRBJ2-3,NA,TRBV4-3
CASSDLAVRETQYF,TGCGCCAGCAGCGACCTAGCGGTCCGGGAGACCCAGTACTTC,TRBD2,TRBJ2-5,few,TRBV4-1
CASSFSRVTGEQYF,TGTGCCAGCAGCTTTTCCAGGGTGACGGGGGAGCAGTACTTC,NA,TRBJ2-7,few,TRBV7-8
CASRDYLTDTQYF,TGTGCCAGCAGGGACTACCTCACAGATACGCAGTATTTT,NA,TRBJ2-3,few,TRBV3-1
CASRKTGMETQYF,TGTGCCAGCAGAAAGACAGGGATGGAGACCCAGTACTTC,TRBD1,TRBJ2-5,few,TRBV12-3/TRBV12-4
CATERNEHGTEAFF,TGTGCCACCGAGCGGAACGAACATGGCACTGAAGCTTTCTTT,NA,TRBJ1-1,few,TRBV15
CSAAPGQNNSPLHF,TGCAGTGCTGCACCGGGACAGAATAATTCACCCCTCCACTTT,TRBD1,TRBJ1-6,NA,TRBV20-1
CASSERRGGGELFF,TGTGCCAGCAGTGAGCGGCGGGGTGGCGGGGAGCTGTTTTTT,NA,TRBJ2-2,once,TRBV6-1
CASSDGFQPQHF,TGTGCCAGCAGTGACGGGTTCCAGCCCCAGCATTTT,NA,TRBJ1-5,NA,TRBV25-1
CASRALRDGNEKLFF,TGTGCCAGCAGGGCCCTCCGGGACGGTAATGAAAAACTGTTTTTT,NA,TRBJ1-4,NA,TRBV11-2
CASSLAPNYGQYF,TGTGCCAGCAGTTTAGCGCCCAATTACGGACAGTACTTC,NA,TRBJ2-7,NA,TRBV12-3/TRBV12-4
CASSPGAQQYF,TGCGCCAGCAGCCCCGGAGCCCAGCAGTACTTC,NA,TRBJ2-7,few,TRBV4-1
CASSRLDRGNEQFF,TGTGCCAGCAGCCGACTTGACCGGGGCAATGAGCAGTTCTTC,NA,TRBJ2-1,few,TRBV5-6
CASSLFQPDTQYF,TGTGCCAGCAGCTTATTCCAGCCAGATACGCAGTATTTT,NA,TRBJ2-3,NA,TRBV7-9
CSARLDDGYEQYF,TGCAGTGCTAGACTTGATGACGGGTACGAGCAGTACTTC,NA,TRBJ2-7,NA,TRBV20-1
CASSRDVSGGTEAFF,TGTGCCAGCAGCCGAGATGTTTCTGGGGGGACTGAAGCTTTCTTT,NA,TRBJ1-1,NA,TRBV7-9
CASSPEDRTEAFF,TGTGCCAGTAGTCCCGAGGACAGGACTGAAGCTTTCTTT,TRBD1,TRBJ1-1,NA,TRBV19
CASSLTNLGANQPQHF,TGTGCCAGCAGCTTGACAAATTTGGGGGCCAATCAGCCCCAGCATTTT,NA,TRBJ1-5,NA,TRBV5-6
CASSQDPGAAGEKLFF,TGCGCCAGCAGCCAAGATCCTGGTGCGGCGGGGGAAAAACTGTTTTTT,NA,TRBJ1-4,NA,TRBV4-1
CASSWDQDYGYTF,TGTGCCAGCAGTTGGGACCAGGACTATGGCTACACCTTC,NA,TRBJ1-2,NA,TRBV12-3/TRBV12-4
CASSVFEEMNTEAFF,TGTGCCAGCAGCGTATTTGAAGAAATGAACACTGAAGCTTTCTTT,NA,TRBJ1-1,NA,TRBV9
CSAGWGTEAFF,TGCAGTGCGGGATGGGGAACTGAAGCTTTCTTT,NA,TRBJ1-1,few,TRBV20-1